This paragraph covers one T cell receptor beta chain sequence. The antigen is unknown. The source of the sample is a study of neoadjuvant nivolumab and ipilimumab in lung cancer. General study findings and limits: Compared with tumor-adjacent uninvolved lung, resected tumors showed greater richness and clonality.

The table came from immunoSEQ multiplex PCR; TCRdb's copy has only in-frame clones and leaves some out. The profile shows about 29,000 clones, 83% of them singletons. The CDR3 contains 15 residues. CDR1 is MNHEY and CDR2 is SVGAGI in the germline V gene. V lost 6 bases and J 0 bases, leaving 12 bases between the germline ends. The TCR was taken from an adult with non-small cell lung cancer. The gene calls are TRBV6-5 and TRBJ1-5; possibly TRBD1 for D (6 bases). This specimen consisted of tumor tissue, obtained after neoadjuvant nivolumab, alone or with ipilimumab, at or shortly before surgery. CDR3: CASSRGQNSNQPQHF. In nucleotides, the CDR3 is TGTGCCAGCAGCCGAGGACAGAATAGCAATCAGCCCCAGCATTTT.